The clone carrying this T cell receptor (beta chain) was counted many times. What it binds is unknown. This sample stems from a study of T-cell memory formation after mild COVID-19. Study-level findings and limits: A balance of CD4 and CD8 characterized clones contracting day 15 to 85, whereas later expanders leaned CD4+. Mostly located in CM and EM were contracting CD4+ clones, with contracting CD8+ clones located in EMRA.

TCRdb reprocessed the 5' RACE reads with MiXCR, giving one entry per CDR3 protein. The table has a few hundred thousand distinct CDR3 sequences, under 25% seen once; the top ten hold roughly 23%. The CDR3 has 13 amino acids. Germline V CDR1 and CDR2: LNHNV, YYDKDF (reference sequence). V gave up 6 bases and J gave up 1 base, with 9 bases separating them. The sequence derives from a man between 18 and 35 years old who had mild COVID-19 (a few samples of this study predate the infection). Cell type and time point are not known. The sequencing input was PBMCs or a T cell subset sorted from them (not recorded which). The chain uses TRBV15 and TRBJ1-1; D is uncertain. The CDR3 DNA sequence: TGTGCCACCAGGGCGATGGAGAACACTGAAGCTTTCTTT. The encoded protein is CATRAMENTEAFF.